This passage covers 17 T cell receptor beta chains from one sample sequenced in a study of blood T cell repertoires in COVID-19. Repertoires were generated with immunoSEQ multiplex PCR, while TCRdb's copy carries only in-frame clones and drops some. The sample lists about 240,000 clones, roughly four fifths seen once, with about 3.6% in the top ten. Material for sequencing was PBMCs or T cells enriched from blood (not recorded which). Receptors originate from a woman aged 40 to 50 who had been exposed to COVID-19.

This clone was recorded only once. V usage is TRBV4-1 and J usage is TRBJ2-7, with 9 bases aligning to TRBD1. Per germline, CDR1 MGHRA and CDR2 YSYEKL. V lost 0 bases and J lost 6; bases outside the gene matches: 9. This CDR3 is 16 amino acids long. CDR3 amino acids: CASSQEGVTGGLEQYF. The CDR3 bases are TGCGCCAGCAGCCAAGAAGGTGTGACAGGGGGTCTCGAGCAGTACTTC.

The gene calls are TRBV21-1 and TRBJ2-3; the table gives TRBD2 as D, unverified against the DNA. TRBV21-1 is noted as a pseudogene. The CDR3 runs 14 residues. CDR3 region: CASIRGGRTDTQYF. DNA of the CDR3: TGTGCCAGCATCCGGGGGGGCCGGACAGATACGCAGTATTTT.

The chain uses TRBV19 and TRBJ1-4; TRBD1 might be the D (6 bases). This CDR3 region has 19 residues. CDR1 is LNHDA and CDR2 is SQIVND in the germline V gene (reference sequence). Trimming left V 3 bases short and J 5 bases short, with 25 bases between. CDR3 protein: CASSILGRRGGEPNEKLFF. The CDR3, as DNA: TGTGCCAGTAGTATTTTAGGGCGCAGGGGAGGGGAACCAAATGAAAAACTGTTTTTT. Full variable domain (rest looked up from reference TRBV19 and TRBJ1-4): DGGITQSPKYLFRKEGQNVTLSCEQNLNHDAMYWYRQDPGQGLRLIYYSQIVNDFQKGDIAEGYSVSREKKESFPLTVTSAQKNPTAFYLCASSILGRRGGEPNEKLFFGSGTQLSVL.

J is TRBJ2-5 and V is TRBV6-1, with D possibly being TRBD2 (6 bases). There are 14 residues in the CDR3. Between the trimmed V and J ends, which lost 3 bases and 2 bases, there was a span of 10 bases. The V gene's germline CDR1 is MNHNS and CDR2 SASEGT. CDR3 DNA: TGTGCCAGCAGTGAGGGACTGCGGCAAGAGACCCAGTACTTC. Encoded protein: CASSEGLRQETQYF.

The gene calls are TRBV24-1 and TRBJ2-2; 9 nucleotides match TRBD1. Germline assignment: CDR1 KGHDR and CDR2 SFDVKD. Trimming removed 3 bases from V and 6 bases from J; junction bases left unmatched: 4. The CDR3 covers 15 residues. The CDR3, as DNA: TGTGCCACCAGTGATCTGACAGGGGGTCCCGGGGAGCTGTTTTTT. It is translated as CATSDLTGGPGELFF.

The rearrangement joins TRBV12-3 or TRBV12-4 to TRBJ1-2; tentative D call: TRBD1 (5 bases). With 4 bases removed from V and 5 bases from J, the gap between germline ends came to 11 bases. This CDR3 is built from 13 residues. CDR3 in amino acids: CASSSGEGYGYTF. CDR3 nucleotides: TGTGCCAGCAGTTCGGGGGAGGGGTATGGCTACACCTTC.

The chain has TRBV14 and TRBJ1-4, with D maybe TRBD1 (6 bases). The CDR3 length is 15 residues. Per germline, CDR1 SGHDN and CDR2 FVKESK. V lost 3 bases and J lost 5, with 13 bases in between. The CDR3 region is CASSQGDRPNEKLFF. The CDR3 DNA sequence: TGTGCCAGCAGCCAGGGCGACAGGCCCAATGAAAAACTGTTTTTT.

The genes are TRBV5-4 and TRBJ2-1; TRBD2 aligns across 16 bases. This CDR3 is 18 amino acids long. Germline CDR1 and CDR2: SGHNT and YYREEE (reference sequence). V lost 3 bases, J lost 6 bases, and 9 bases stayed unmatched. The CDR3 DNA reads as TGTGCCAGCAGCTCGCCCGGGACTAGCGGGGGGGCCGTCAATGAGCAGTTCTTC. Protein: CASSSPGTSGGAVNEQFF.

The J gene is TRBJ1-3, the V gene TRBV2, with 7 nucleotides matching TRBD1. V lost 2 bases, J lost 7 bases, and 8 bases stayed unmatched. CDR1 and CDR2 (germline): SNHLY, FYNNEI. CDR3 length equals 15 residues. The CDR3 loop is CASSEYGTVGNTIYF. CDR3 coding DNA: TGTGCCAGCAGTGAATACGGGACAGTTGGGAACACCATATATTTT. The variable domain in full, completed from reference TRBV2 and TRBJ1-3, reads EPEVTQTPSHQVTQMGQEVILRCVPISNHLYFYWYRQILGQKVEFLVSFYNNEISEKSEIFDDQFSVERPDGSNFTLKIRSTKLEDSAMYFCASSEYGTVGNTIYFGEGSWLTVV.

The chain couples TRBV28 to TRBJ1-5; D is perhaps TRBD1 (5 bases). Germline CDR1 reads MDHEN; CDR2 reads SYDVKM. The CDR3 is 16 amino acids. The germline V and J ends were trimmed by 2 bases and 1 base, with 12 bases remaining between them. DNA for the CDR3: TGTGCCAGCAGTTTAGGAGGGGCTCAAAGCAATCAGCCCCAGCATTTT. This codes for CASSLGGAQSNQPQHF. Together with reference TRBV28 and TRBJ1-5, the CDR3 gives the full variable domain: DVKVTQSSRYLVKRTGEKVFLECVQDMDHENMFWYRQDPGLGLRLIYFSYDVKMKEKGDIPEGYSVSREKKERFSLILESASTNQTSMYLCASSLGGAQSNQPQHFGDGTRLSIL.

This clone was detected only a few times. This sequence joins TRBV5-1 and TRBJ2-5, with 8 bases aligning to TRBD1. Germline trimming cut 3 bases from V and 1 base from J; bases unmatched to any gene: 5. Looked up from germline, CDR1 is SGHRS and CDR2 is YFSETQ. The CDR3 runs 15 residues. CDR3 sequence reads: CASSSLGQGQETQYF. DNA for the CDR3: TGCGCCAGCAGCTCCCTCGGACAGGGCCAAGAGACCCAGTACTTC.

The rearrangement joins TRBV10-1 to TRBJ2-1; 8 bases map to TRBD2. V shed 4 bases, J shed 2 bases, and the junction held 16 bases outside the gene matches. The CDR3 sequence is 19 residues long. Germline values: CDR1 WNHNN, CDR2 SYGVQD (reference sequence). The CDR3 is CASSGVWGRSAGAYNEQFF. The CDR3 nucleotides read TGCGCCAGCAGTGGTGTTTGGGGGCGGTCAGCGGGGGCCTACAATGAGCAGTTCTTC.

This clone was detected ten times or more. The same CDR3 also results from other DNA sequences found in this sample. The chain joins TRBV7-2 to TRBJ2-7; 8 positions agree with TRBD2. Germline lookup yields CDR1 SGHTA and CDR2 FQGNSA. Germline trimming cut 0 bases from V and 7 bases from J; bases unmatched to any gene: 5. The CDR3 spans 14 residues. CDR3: CASSLASGGAEQYF. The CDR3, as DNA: TGTGCCAGCAGCTTAGCCTCGGGAGGGGCTGAGCAGTACTTC.

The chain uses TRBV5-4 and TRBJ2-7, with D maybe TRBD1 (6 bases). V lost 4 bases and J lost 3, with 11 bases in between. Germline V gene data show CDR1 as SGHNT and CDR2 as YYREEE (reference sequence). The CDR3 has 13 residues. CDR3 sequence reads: CASSQGHLYEQYF. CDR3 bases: TGTGCCAGCAGCCAGGGACACCTCTACGAGCAGTACTTC.

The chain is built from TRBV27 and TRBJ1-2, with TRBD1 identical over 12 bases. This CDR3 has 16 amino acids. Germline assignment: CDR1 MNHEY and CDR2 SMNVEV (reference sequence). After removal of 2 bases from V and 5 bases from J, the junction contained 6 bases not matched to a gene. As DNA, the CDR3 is TGTGCCAGCAGTTTACGCGGGACAGGGGGCCGGTATGGCTACACCTTC. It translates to CASSLRGTGGRYGYTF.

In DNA, the CDR3 is TGTGCCAGCAGTGACCTGACAGACAACTATGGCTACACCTTC. This encodes CASSDLTDNYGYTF. The chain uses TRBV6-1 and TRBJ1-2; D is perhaps TRBD1 (5 bases). Germline V gene sequence: CDR1 MNHNS, CDR2 SASEGT. V shed 3 bases and J shed 2 bases, with 10 bases lying between them. The CDR3 is 14 amino acids.

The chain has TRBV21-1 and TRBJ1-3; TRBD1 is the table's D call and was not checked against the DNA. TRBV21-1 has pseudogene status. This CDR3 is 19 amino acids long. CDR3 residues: CASSKALLQGSSSGNTIYF. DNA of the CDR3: TGTGCCAGCAGCAAAGCGCTTCTACAGGGGTCTTCCTCTGGAAACACCATATATTTT.